This TCR beta chain was profiled in a study of OX40 agonist ivuxolimab in advanced cancers. This table comes from immunoSEQ multiplex PCR, and its TCRdb copy is limited to in-frame clones, with some not included. Of about 67,000 clones in the sample, 90% to 95% were seen once. Trimming took off 3 bases at V and 2 bases at J, with 7 bases between the two ends. This CDR3 is built from 13 residues. The V gene's germline CDR1 is SGHDN and CDR2 FVKESK. The sequences come from CD4+ or CD8+ T cells sorted from blood, collected in a trial of the OX40 agonist ivuxolimab. The V gene is TRBV14, the J gene TRBJ1-2; perhaps TRBD1 as D (5 bases). This clonotype was sampled from an adult with an advanced solid tumor such as melanoma, head and neck, liver or kidney cancer. The DNA for the CDR3 is TGTGCCAGCAGCCAGGGACGGAACTATGGCTACACCTTC. This gives the protein CASSQGRNYGYTF. Based on the CDR3 plus reference TRBV14 and TRBJ1-2, the full variable domain is EAGVTQFPSHSVIEKGQTVTLRCDPISGHDNLYWYRRVMGKEIKFLLHFVKESKQDESGMPNNRFLAERTGGTYSTLKVQPAELEDSGVYFCASSQGRNYGYTFGSGTRLTVV.